The sequence of this TCR beta chain was determined in a study of shared clonotypes between healthy human individuals. The overall study: Three plates were used per donor for CD4 naive, three for CD4 memory, two for CD8 naive and one for CD8 memory. General study findings and limits: Non-shared clonotypes displayed generation probabilities falling below those of clonotypes present in all four donors.

Germline lookup yields CDR1 SGHNT and CDR2 YENEEA. CDR3 size: 13 residues. The V segment lost 6 bases and the J segment 6 bases; nucleotides outside the gene matches: 3. A CD45RA+ naive subset and a CD45RA-negative memory subset were split from CD4+ cells. Sorted-subset replicate PCRs used roughly 210 ng of genomic DNA. This amount corresponded to about 29,000 T cell genomes. Clones were read by immunoSEQ multiplex PCR, and TCRdb kept only the in-frame ones, dropping some. The repertoire holds roughly 1.4 million clones, 98% to 99% seen once, with roughly 0.36% in the top ten. Details on this clone: The antigen is unknown.

This receptor was taken from a man aged 25 to 45 in good health. Specimen: naive CD4+ T cells sorted from blood. This sample's subset: CD45RA+ positively selected. The chain combines TRBV11-3 with TRBJ2-3; 10 bases are shared with TRBD2. The chain's CDR3 is CASSTSGKDTQYF. In DNA, the CDR3 is TGTGCCAGCAGTACTAGCGGGAAGGATACGCAGTATTTT.